This is a list of T cell receptor beta chains from one sample in a study of PD-1 blockade in classical Hodgkin lymphoma. Produced via immunoSEQ multiplex PCR; TCRdb's table is partial and in-frame only. Of 25,000 to 30,000 clones in the sample, roughly nine tenths were seen once. Sequencing used CD4+ T cells from blood, obtained before the fourth cycle of nivolumab. These receptors came from a human donor with classical Hodgkin lymphoma. CDR3s include the opening cysteine and the closing phenylalanine or tryptophan. Each record gives: clone size, J gene, V gene, D gene, CDR3 DNA, CDR3 protein. D genes are given only for firm matches. Expanded clones get a size class; other rows say once, few or many, or leave the size out.

clone_size: -; j_call: TRBJ2-7; v_call: TRBV10-2; d_call: TRBD2; cdr3_nt: TGCGCCAGCAGTGGGGGAGGGAGCTACGAGCAGTACTTC; cdr3_aa: CASSGGGSYEQYF
clone_size: -; j_call: TRBJ2-7; v_call: TRBV7-6; d_call: TRBD1; cdr3_nt: TGTGCCAGCAGCTTAGCCGGACAGGGCTACGAGCAGTACTTC; cdr3_aa: CASSLAGQGYEQYF
clone_size: -; j_call: TRBJ2-7; v_call: TRBV5-5; d_call: TRBD1; cdr3_nt: TGTGCCAGCAGCTTGGCCAACAGGGGCAGCTACGAGCAGTACTTC; cdr3_aa: CASSLANRGSYEQYF
clone_size: -; j_call: TRBJ2-5; v_call: TRBV11-3; d_call: TRBD2; cdr3_nt: TGTGCCAGCAGCTTAGGAGGGAGGGCTAGCGGGAGAGAAGAGACCCAGTACTTC; cdr3_aa: CASSLGGRASGREETQYF
clone_size: -; j_call: TRBJ2-7; v_call: TRBV2; d_call: -; cdr3_nt: TGTGCCAGCAGTTCCTACCAGACCGGGACGGGAAGCTACGAGCAGTACTTC; cdr3_aa: CASSSYQTGTGSYEQYF
clone_size: few; j_call: TRBJ1-5; v_call: TRBV19; d_call: -; cdr3_nt: TGTGCCAGTAGTACGATCCGACTTGGGGATCAGCCCCAGCATTTT; cdr3_aa: CASSTIRLGDQPQHF
clone_size: -; j_call: TRBJ1-4; v_call: TRBV29-1; d_call: -; cdr3_nt: TGCAGCTCCCAGCAGGGGAGCGATGAAAAACTGTTTTTT; cdr3_aa: CSSQQGSDEKLFF
clone_size: -; j_call: TRBJ2-5; v_call: TRBV5-1; d_call: TRBD2; cdr3_nt: TGCGCCAGCAGCGTGGGACTAGCGGTAGGAGAGACCCAGTACTTC; cdr3_aa: CASSVGLAVGETQYF
clone_size: -; j_call: TRBJ2-2; v_call: TRBV2; d_call: -; cdr3_nt: TGTGCCAGCAACCAGGGCTCCGGGGAGCTGTTTTTT; cdr3_aa: CASNQGSGELFF
clone_size: -; j_call: TRBJ1-6; v_call: TRBV27; d_call: -; cdr3_nt: TGTGCCAGCAGCTCTTACAGTAACGATAATTCACCCCTCCACTTT; cdr3_aa: CASSSYSNDNSPLHF
clone_size: -; j_call: TRBJ2-7; v_call: TRBV5-1; d_call: TRBD1; cdr3_nt: TGCGCCAGCAGCCCCGACAGGGGCTACGAGCAGTACTTC; cdr3_aa: CASSPDRGYEQYF
clone_size: -; j_call: TRBJ2-1; v_call: TRBV9; d_call: TRBD1; cdr3_nt: TGTGCCAGCAGCAAGGACAGGGGCTGGAACAATGAGCAGTTCTTC; cdr3_aa: CASSKDRGWNNEQFF
clone_size: -; j_call: TRBJ2-3; v_call: TRBV7-9; d_call: TRBD2; cdr3_nt: TGTGCCAGCAGCCCCGGGACTAGCGGGTTCACAGATACGCAGTATTTT; cdr3_aa: CASSPGTSGFTDTQYF
clone_size: -; j_call: TRBJ1-5; v_call: TRBV5-1; d_call: TRBD1; cdr3_nt: TGCGCCAGCAGCTTGGGGACAGGCGGGCCTCCCAATCAGCCCCAGCATTTT; cdr3_aa: CASSLGTGGPPNQPQHF
clone_size: once; j_call: TRBJ1-5; v_call: TRBV7-9; d_call: -; cdr3_nt: TGTGCCAGCAGCTTAGGTGGGGGCAATCAGCCCCAGCATTTT; cdr3_aa: CASSLGGGNQPQHF
clone_size: -; j_call: TRBJ1-5; v_call: TRBV7-1; d_call: TRBD1; cdr3_nt: TGTGCCAGCAGCCTAGCAGGGGGCGGCAATCAGCCCCAGCATTTT; cdr3_aa: CASSLAGGGNQPQHF
clone_size: once; j_call: TRBJ1-3; v_call: TRBV5-1; d_call: -; cdr3_nt: TGCGCCAGCAGCCGGGGGGGCTGGTTGGCCGGTGGGGTTCGATACACCATATATTTT; cdr3_aa: CASSRGGWLAGGVRYTIYF
clone_size: -; j_call: TRBJ1-4; v_call: TRBV21-1; d_call: -; cdr3_nt: TGTGCCAGCAGCAAAGGTAGAGGGATCGTCGAAAAACTGTTTTTT; cdr3_aa: CASSKGRGIVEKLFF
clone_size: -; j_call: TRBJ2-3; v_call: TRBV18; d_call: TRBD2; cdr3_nt: TGTGCCAGCTCACCTGGACTAGCGGGGGTTGGCACAGATACGCAGTATTTT; cdr3_aa: CASSPGLAGVGTDTQYF
clone_size: few; j_call: TRBJ2-7; v_call: TRBV19; d_call: -; cdr3_nt: TGTGCCAGTGGGTGGAGGGATCGCGACGAGCAGTACTTC; cdr3_aa: CASGWRDRDEQYF
clone_size: -; j_call: TRBJ2-1; v_call: TRBV5-4; d_call: -; cdr3_nt: TGTGCCAGCAGCTCCGGGACGGGCCTCGGCACTGAGCAGTTCTTC; cdr3_aa: CASSSGTGLGTEQFF
clone_size: -; j_call: TRBJ2-2; v_call: TRBV4-1; d_call: -; cdr3_nt: TGCGCCAGCAGCCCGCAGGGGAGGGGGCACGGGGAGCTGTTTTTT; cdr3_aa: CASSPQGRGHGELFF
clone_size: -; j_call: TRBJ1-2; v_call: TRBV10-3; d_call: -; cdr3_nt: TGTGCCATCAGTGAGACTGCCCCCTCGGGCTACACCTTC; cdr3_aa: CAISETAPSGYTF
clone_size: -; j_call: TRBJ2-1; v_call: TRBV5-1; d_call: -; cdr3_nt: TGCGCCAGCAGCTTAGACGGCTCCTACAATGAGCAGTTCTTC; cdr3_aa: CASSLDGSYNEQFF
clone_size: -; j_call: TRBJ2-2; v_call: TRBV9; d_call: -; cdr3_nt: TGTGCCAGCAGCGTCGGCAGGGTGAACACCGGGGAGCTGTTTTTT; cdr3_aa: CASSVGRVNTGELFF
clone_size: -; j_call: TRBJ2-5; v_call: TRBV10-3; d_call: TRBD1; cdr3_nt: TGTGCCATCAGCTTCGGACAGGGTGGGGAGACCCAGTACTTC; cdr3_aa: CAISFGQGGETQYF
clone_size: -; j_call: TRBJ2-7; v_call: TRBV5-3; d_call: TRBD2; cdr3_nt: TGTGCCAGAAGCCCCTTGGCGGGAGGCGGCCCCTACGAGCAGTACTTC; cdr3_aa: CARSPLAGGGPYEQYF
clone_size: -; j_call: TRBJ2-7; v_call: TRBV27; d_call: TRBD1; cdr3_nt: TGTGCCAGCAGTTTAGGACAGGGTGGCTACGAGCAGTACTTC; cdr3_aa: CASSLGQGGYEQYF
clone_size: -; j_call: TRBJ2-7; v_call: TRBV7-9; d_call: -; cdr3_nt: TGTGCCAGCAGCTTAGGGGGGGTATTTTACGAGCAGTACTTC; cdr3_aa: CASSLGGVFYEQYF
clone_size: once; j_call: TRBJ1-1; v_call: TRBV7-3; d_call: TRBD1; cdr3_nt: TGTGCCAGCAGCTTAGAGGCAGGGGGCAGTACTGAAGCTTTCTTT; cdr3_aa: CASSLEAGGSTEAFF
clone_size: -; j_call: TRBJ2-3; v_call: TRBV10-3; d_call: -; cdr3_nt: TGTGCCATCACCGGACAGAGCACAGATACGCAGTATTTT; cdr3_aa: CAITGQSTDTQYF
clone_size: -; j_call: TRBJ2-3; v_call: TRBV5-1; d_call: -; cdr3_nt: TGCGCCAGCAGCTTCCTGGGCCCCACAGATACGCAGTATTTT; cdr3_aa: CASSFLGPTDTQYF
clone_size: -; j_call: TRBJ2-5; v_call: TRBV5-4; d_call: TRBD1; cdr3_nt: TGTGCCAGCAGCTTGGTCTCGGGACAGGGCATGGAGACCCAGTACTTC; cdr3_aa: CASSLVSGQGMETQYF
clone_size: -; j_call: TRBJ2-7; v_call: TRBV11-2; d_call: TRBD2; cdr3_nt: TGTGCCAGCGGCGGACTAGCGGGAGCGTTGGAGCAGTACTTC; cdr3_aa: CASGGLAGALEQYF
clone_size: few; j_call: TRBJ2-7; v_call: TRBV6-5; d_call: -; cdr3_nt: TGTGCCAGCAGTACCCGACAGGCCTACGAGCAGTACTTC; cdr3_aa: CASSTRQAYEQYF
clone_size: once; j_call: TRBJ1-4; v_call: TRBV5-1; d_call: -; cdr3_nt: TGCGCCAGCAGCTCCAACATCATGCCGGGGGAAAAACTGTTTTTT; cdr3_aa: CASSSNIMPGEKLFF
clone_size: -; j_call: TRBJ1-1; v_call: TRBV5-1; d_call: TRBD1; cdr3_nt: TGCGCCAGCAGCCCCTCTCTTGACAGGGTGAACACTGAAGCTTTCTTT; cdr3_aa: CASSPSLDRVNTEAFF
clone_size: -; j_call: TRBJ2-7; v_call: TRBV29-1; d_call: -; cdr3_nt: TGCAGCGTCATAGGGGGGCCCTACGAGCAGTACTTC; cdr3_aa: CSVIGGPYEQYF